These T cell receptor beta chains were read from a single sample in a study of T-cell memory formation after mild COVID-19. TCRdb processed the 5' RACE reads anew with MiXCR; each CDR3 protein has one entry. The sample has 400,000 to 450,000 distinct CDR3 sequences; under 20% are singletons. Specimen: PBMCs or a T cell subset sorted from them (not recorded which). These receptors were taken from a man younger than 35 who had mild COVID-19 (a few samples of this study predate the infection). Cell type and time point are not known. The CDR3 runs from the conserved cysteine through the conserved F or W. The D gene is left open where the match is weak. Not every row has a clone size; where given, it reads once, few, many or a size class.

cdr3_nt: TGTGCCAGCAGCCTAGCGTCGAACCAAGAGACCCAGTACTTC
cdr3_aa: CASSLASNQETQYF
j_call: TRBJ2-5
clone_size: many
d_call: -
v_call: TRBV7-2

cdr3_nt: TGTGCCAGCAGCTTAAGTCGAGGGGTTCGAACTGAAGCTTTATTT
cdr3_aa: CASSLSRGVRTEALF
j_call: TRBJ1-1
clone_size: -
d_call: -
v_call: TRBV7-9

cdr3_nt: TGCGCCAGCAGTATCACGGGGGGGCGAGAAACTGAAGCTTTCTTT
cdr3_aa: CASSITGGRETEAFF
j_call: TRBJ1-1
clone_size: once
d_call: -
v_call: TRBV5-1

cdr3_nt: TGCAGTGCTAGGGGGATAGGGGGCAGAGAGACCCAGTACTTC
cdr3_aa: CSARGIGGRETQYF
j_call: TRBJ2-5
clone_size: -
d_call: TRBD1
v_call: TRBV20-1

cdr3_nt: TGCGCCAGCAGCCAAGATCCCTCGGCAGGGGGAGAAAAACTGTTTTTT
cdr3_aa: CASSQDPSAGGEKLFF
j_call: TRBJ1-4
clone_size: -
d_call: TRBD1
v_call: TRBV4-1

cdr3_nt: TGTGCCAGCTCACCAGAATTGAGGTCCGGGGAGCTGTTTTTT
cdr3_aa: CASSPELRSGELFF
j_call: TRBJ2-2
clone_size: few
d_call: -
v_call: TRBV18

cdr3_nt: TGTGCCAGCAGCGATTTAAGCTACGAGCAGTACTTC
cdr3_aa: CASSDLSYEQYF
j_call: TRBJ2-7
clone_size: -
d_call: -
v_call: TRBV7-2

cdr3_nt: TGCGCCAGCAGCCAAGATTACCAGCGGGGGGCCCACTCCTACAATGAGCAGTTCTTC
cdr3_aa: CASSQDYQRGAHSYNEQFF
j_call: TRBJ2-1
clone_size: once
d_call: TRBD2
v_call: TRBV4-3

cdr3_nt: TGTGCCACCCGGACAGGGGTGTACACTGAAGCTTTCTTT
cdr3_aa: CATRTGVYTEAFF
j_call: TRBJ1-1
clone_size: many
d_call: TRBD1
v_call: TRBV6-1

cdr3_nt: TGTGCCAGCAGCCAGGGGAACGGAGATACGCAGTATTTT
cdr3_aa: CASSQGNGDTQYF
j_call: TRBJ2-3
clone_size: -
d_call: -
v_call: TRBV3-1

cdr3_nt: TGTGCCAGCAGTTCCGGGACAGGGCGAAGCAATCAGCCCCAGCATTTT
cdr3_aa: CASSSGTGRSNQPQHF
j_call: TRBJ1-5
clone_size: few
d_call: TRBD1
v_call: TRBV12-3/TRBV12-4

cdr3_nt: TGTGCCAGCAGCCCCGAGATAAACTATGGCTACACCTTC
cdr3_aa: CASSPEINYGYTF
j_call: TRBJ1-2
clone_size: few
d_call: -
v_call: TRBV3-1

cdr3_nt: TGTGCCAGCAGCCAGGAAGGGAGGGCGTCTCTAGCCAAAAACATTCAGTACTTC
cdr3_aa: CASSQEGRASLAKNIQYF
j_call: TRBJ2-4
clone_size: many
d_call: TRBD2
v_call: TRBV4-2

cdr3_nt: TGTGCCATCAGAGGGGGACAGGTCCACACCATATATTTT
cdr3_aa: CAIRGGQVHTIYF
j_call: TRBJ1-3
clone_size: many
d_call: TRBD1
v_call: TRBV10-3

cdr3_nt: TGTGCCAGCAGCTTGAGCGGGGTTTACAATGAGCAGTTCTTC
cdr3_aa: CASSLSGVYNEQFF
j_call: TRBJ2-1
clone_size: many
d_call: TRBD2
v_call: TRBV11-2

cdr3_nt: TGTGCCAGCAGCTTTTCCCCAGGGGGGCAAGAGACCCAGTACTTC
cdr3_aa: CASSFSPGGQETQYF
j_call: TRBJ2-5
clone_size: -
d_call: -
v_call: TRBV7-8

cdr3_nt: TGTGCCAGCAGTGACGTCGGCGGGAATGAGCAGTTCTTC
cdr3_aa: CASSDVGGNEQFF
j_call: TRBJ2-1
clone_size: -
d_call: -
v_call: TRBV6-4

cdr3_nt: TGCAGCGTTTGGGTCGCTAACCGGAACAATGAGCAGTTCTTC
cdr3_aa: CSVWVANRNNEQFF
j_call: TRBJ2-1
clone_size: few
d_call: -
v_call: TRBV29-1

cdr3_nt: TGTGCCAGCAGCTTAGGACATAACGAGCAGTACTTC
cdr3_aa: CASSLGHNEQYF
j_call: TRBJ2-7
clone_size: few
d_call: -
v_call: TRBV7-9

cdr3_nt: TGTGCCAGCAGTACGCCAGGGGGCCGTACTGAAGCTTTCTTT
cdr3_aa: CASSTPGGRTEAFF
j_call: TRBJ1-1
clone_size: few
d_call: TRBD1
v_call: TRBV28

cdr3_nt: TGCGCCAGCAGCCAAGATCCTGGTCACGGGGCAGCGCCCCTGGAAAAACTGTTTTTT
cdr3_aa: CASSQDPGHGAAPLEKLFF
j_call: TRBJ1-4
clone_size: -
d_call: -
v_call: TRBV4-3

cdr3_nt: TGTGCCAGCAGCTTAGGCAGGTCATGGTCGGAAAAACTGTTTTTT
cdr3_aa: CASSLGRSWSEKLFF
j_call: TRBJ1-4
clone_size: -
d_call: -
v_call: TRBV11-2

cdr3_nt: TGTGCCACCAGCAGAGATGTGACGGCAGCTTTCTTT
cdr3_aa: CATSRDVTAAFF
j_call: TRBJ1-1
clone_size: few
d_call: -
v_call: TRBV15

cdr3_nt: TGTGCCACGGGAGGGACTAGCGGGGGATTAAACATTCAGTACTTC
cdr3_aa: CATGGTSGGLNIQYF
j_call: TRBJ2-4
clone_size: -
d_call: TRBD2
v_call: TRBV2

cdr3_nt: TGTGCCAGCAGATTTGACCTACACAATGAGCAGTTCTTC
cdr3_aa: CASRFDLHNEQFF
j_call: TRBJ2-1
clone_size: -
d_call: -
v_call: TRBV12-3/TRBV12-4

cdr3_nt: TGTGCCAGCAGTGCCTCCGGGACAGGTGCCAATGAGCAGTTCTTC
cdr3_aa: CASSASGTGANEQFF
j_call: TRBJ2-1
clone_size: -
d_call: TRBD1
v_call: TRBV27

cdr3_nt: TGTGCCAGCAGCGCTAGCGAAGATACGCAGTATTTT
cdr3_aa: CASSASEDTQYF
j_call: TRBJ2-3
clone_size: -
d_call: -
v_call: TRBV9

cdr3_nt: TGTGCCAGCAGCTTGGAGGGGCTTAGGGAGACCCAGTACTTC
cdr3_aa: CASSLEGLRETQYF
j_call: TRBJ2-5
clone_size: -
d_call: -
v_call: TRBV5-4

cdr3_nt: TGTGCCAGCAGTTCGCCGCCTAGCGGGGATAAAGGCACCGGGGAGCTGTTTTTT
cdr3_aa: CASSSPPSGDKGTGELFF
j_call: TRBJ2-2
clone_size: -
d_call: TRBD2
v_call: TRBV12-3/TRBV12-4

cdr3_nt: TGTGCCAGCAGCCCACAGGGGGGGTTCGGGGCCAACGTCCTGACTTTC
cdr3_aa: CASSPQGGFGANVLTF
j_call: TRBJ2-6
clone_size: many
d_call: -
v_call: TRBV7-3

cdr3_nt: TGCGCCAGCAGCTTGGTGGCAGGGGGCGAGTACGAGCAGTACTTC
cdr3_aa: CASSLVAGGEYEQYF
j_call: TRBJ2-7
clone_size: few
d_call: TRBD1
v_call: TRBV5-1

cdr3_nt: TGTGCCGCACAAGGTTACGGGACTGAAGCTTTCTTT
cdr3_aa: CAAQGYGTEAFF
j_call: TRBJ1-1
clone_size: -
d_call: -
v_call: TRBV6-5

cdr3_nt: TGTGCCAGCAGCCCAGCGGGGGTGCCAGATACGCAGTATTTT
cdr3_aa: CASSPAGVPDTQYF
j_call: TRBJ2-3
clone_size: few
d_call: TRBD2
v_call: TRBV7-2

cdr3_nt: TGTGCCATCCCAACCCTCGGGGGGTCTGAAGCTTTCTTT
cdr3_aa: CAIPTLGGSEAFF
j_call: TRBJ1-1
clone_size: few
d_call: -
v_call: TRBV10-3

cdr3_nt: TGTGCCAGCAGCTTAGGGCCGTCTAGCGGGGGATTCACAGATACGCAGTATTTT
cdr3_aa: CASSLGPSSGGFTDTQYF
j_call: TRBJ2-3
clone_size: few
d_call: TRBD2
v_call: TRBV7-9

cdr3_nt: TGCGCCAGCAGCTTGGAGGGGGCCAGGGTGACCGGGGAGCTGTTTTTT
cdr3_aa: CASSLEGARVTGELFF
j_call: TRBJ2-2
clone_size: few
d_call: TRBD1
v_call: TRBV5-1

cdr3_nt: TGTGCCAGCAGCTCGACAACAGGGACGGAACTGTTTTTT
cdr3_aa: CASSSTTGTELFF
j_call: TRBJ1-4
clone_size: few
d_call: -
v_call: TRBV7-2

cdr3_nt: TGTGCTAGTGGTCCTAGCTGGGTAGCTGGGGCCAACGTCCTGACTTTC
cdr3_aa: CASGPSWVAGANVLTF
j_call: TRBJ2-6
clone_size: -
d_call: -
v_call: TRBV12-5

cdr3_nt: TGTGCCAGCAGCTTTGGTAACCAAGAGACCCAGTACTTC
cdr3_aa: CASSFGNQETQYF
j_call: TRBJ2-5
clone_size: -
d_call: -
v_call: TRBV11-2

cdr3_nt: TGTGCCAGCAGTCCGCCGGGCGGGAAGGGGTACGAGCAGTACTTC
cdr3_aa: CASSPPGGKGYEQYF
j_call: TRBJ2-7
clone_size: few
d_call: -
v_call: TRBV28

cdr3_nt: TGTGCCAGCAGCCCTTTGGCCGCGGGGGAAATAGATACGCAGTATTTT
cdr3_aa: CASSPLAAGEIDTQYF
j_call: TRBJ2-3
clone_size: -
d_call: TRBD2
v_call: TRBV7-9

cdr3_nt: TGCGCCAGCAGCTTGGTTCAGGACACTGAAGCTTTCTTT
cdr3_aa: CASSLVQDTEAFF
j_call: TRBJ1-1
clone_size: -
d_call: -
v_call: TRBV5-1

cdr3_nt: TGTGCCAGCAGCTTTGGACGGACAAGCACAGATACGCAGTATTTT
cdr3_aa: CASSFGRTSTDTQYF
j_call: TRBJ2-3
clone_size: -
d_call: -
v_call: TRBV7-9

cdr3_nt: TGTGCCAGCCGCGACAGGGCTGGGGCCAACGTCCTGACTTTC
cdr3_aa: CASRDRAGANVLTF
j_call: TRBJ2-6
clone_size: -
d_call: TRBD1
v_call: TRBV28

cdr3_nt: TGTGCCAGCAGCTTTGCGTCTGGAGATACGCAGTATTTT
cdr3_aa: CASSFASGDTQYF
j_call: TRBJ2-3
clone_size: few
d_call: -
v_call: TRBV9

cdr3_nt: TGTGCCAGCAGCCAACCTGGACTAGGGGGGACCCAGTACTTC
cdr3_aa: CASSQPGLGGTQYF
j_call: TRBJ2-5
clone_size: -
d_call: -
v_call: TRBV3-1

cdr3_nt: TGTGCCATCAGTGATGTGGGAGGTGGGCAGTTCTTC
cdr3_aa: CAISDVGGGQFF
j_call: TRBJ2-1
clone_size: -
d_call: -
v_call: TRBV10-3

cdr3_nt: TGCAGTGCTAAGCGGGACAGGTCCCACGGGGAGCTGTTTTTT
cdr3_aa: CSAKRDRSHGELFF
j_call: TRBJ2-2
clone_size: -
d_call: -
v_call: TRBV20-1

cdr3_nt: TGTGCCAGCAGCCGGTACGGGACAGCCGGCGATGAACTGTTTTTT
cdr3_aa: CASSRYGTAGDELFF
j_call: TRBJ1-4
clone_size: -
d_call: TRBD1
v_call: TRBV7-9

cdr3_nt: TGTGCCAGCAGTTACCACCGGGACAGGTTCACCGGGGAGCTGTTTTTT
cdr3_aa: CASSYHRDRFTGELFF
j_call: TRBJ2-2
clone_size: few
d_call: TRBD1
v_call: TRBV6-2/TRBV6-3

cdr3_nt: TGCAGTGCTACCCCGGACAGGGATGAGGGCTACACCTTC
cdr3_aa: CSATPDRDEGYTF
j_call: TRBJ1-2
clone_size: -
d_call: TRBD1
v_call: TRBV20-1

cdr3_nt: TGTGCCAGCAGCGTAATTGCAGGGGCGAATGAGCAGTTCTTC
cdr3_aa: CASSVIAGANEQFF
j_call: TRBJ2-1
clone_size: -
d_call: -
v_call: TRBV9

cdr3_nt: TGTGCCAGCAGCCAAGAAAACAGACAAAACATTCAGTACTTC
cdr3_aa: CASSQENRQNIQYF
j_call: TRBJ2-4
clone_size: few
d_call: -
v_call: TRBV3-1

cdr3_nt: TGTGCCAGCAGGCCACATTTCTCTGGGGCCAACGTCCTGACTTTC
cdr3_aa: CASRPHFSGANVLTF
j_call: TRBJ2-6
clone_size: few
d_call: -
v_call: TRBV7-3

cdr3_nt: TGTGCCAGCACCCGACAGGGAAGGAAAAACATTCAGTACTTC
cdr3_aa: CASTRQGRKNIQYF
j_call: TRBJ2-4
clone_size: few
d_call: TRBD1
v_call: TRBV12-3/TRBV12-4

cdr3_nt: TGTGCCAGCAGCACCGGGACAGGGGGCGGCTACACCTTC
cdr3_aa: CASSTGTGGGYTF
j_call: TRBJ1-2
clone_size: many
d_call: TRBD1
v_call: TRBV7-3

cdr3_nt: TGTGCCAGCAGCTCCTTCGATCGGGCCCAGTACTTC
cdr3_aa: CASSSFDRAQYF
j_call: TRBJ2-5
clone_size: few
d_call: -
v_call: TRBV7-2

cdr3_nt: TGTGCCAGCAGACGAGGGCGTTTGAATTCACCCCTCCACTTT
cdr3_aa: CASRRGRLNSPLHF
j_call: TRBJ1-6
clone_size: many
d_call: -
v_call: TRBV27

cdr3_nt: TGCAGTGCTGGGAAAGGGAGGCTCGGTTCACCCCTCCACTTT
cdr3_aa: CSAGKGRLGSPLHF
j_call: TRBJ1-6
clone_size: -
d_call: -
v_call: TRBV20-1

cdr3_nt: TGTGCCAGCAGTGACCAGGGCCTCGGGACCCAGCATTTT
cdr3_aa: CASSDQGLGTQHF
j_call: TRBJ1-5
clone_size: few
d_call: -
v_call: TRBV6-2/TRBV6-3